A selection of T cell receptor beta chains follows, all from one sample in a study of vaccination and CD4 T cells after COVID-19. These receptors' antigens are unknown. TCRdb reanalysed the PCR reads using MiXCR and keeps one entry per CDR3 protein. The sample gives some 16,000 distinct CDR3 sequences, 44% of which show up once; under 8% is in the top ten. Sequences were derived from CD4+ T cells from blood, cultured in vitro, sampled after SARS-CoV-2 vaccination. These receptors were taken from a human donor who had recovered from COVID-19. Both conserved end residues are trimmed from each CDR3. A D gene is named only where the DNA matches it firmly.

D	J	V	CDR3
-	TRBJ1-4	TRBV20-1	SAQRGPNEKLF
-	TRBJ2-5	TRBV20-1	SASHGNEGETQY
-	TRBJ2-7	TRBV5-8	ASSLPAVAEQY
TRBD1	TRBJ1-4	TRBV6-1	ASSPRTGGIEKLF
TRBD2	TRBJ2-1	TRBV11-2	ASSLGALAGGRNEQF
TRBD1	TRBJ2-3	TRBV19	ASSIDFRQGRKTDTQY
TRBD1	TRBJ2-5	TRBV15	ATSRLQGGETQY
-	TRBJ2-2	TRBV6-5	ASSYPQGRGPGELF
TRBD2	TRBJ2-1	TRBV7-2	ASIPKGSGRGSSYNEQF
TRBD1	TRBJ1-1	TRBV6-5	ASSYSRRTGGFEAF
TRBD1	TRBJ2-2	TRBV5-1	ASSQRSTGAGELF
-	TRBJ1-2	TRBV7-2	ASSPSNYGYT
-	TRBJ1-2	TRBV30	AWSPGQSVGYT
TRBD1	TRBJ1-5	TRBV19	ASSISRGTGGDQPQH
-	TRBJ1-5	TRBV6-1	ASSEGPNQPQH
-	TRBJ2-7	TRBV20-1	SARYQLGTTSYEQY
-	TRBJ2-7	TRBV28	ASSLVGDYEQY
TRBD1	TRBJ2-2	TRBV5-3	ARSSGQGRLPPAGELF
TRBD1	TRBJ2-5	TRBV2	ASRGGTGYETQY
-	TRBJ1-1	TRBV10-3	AISELAGTNTEAF
-	TRBJ2-3	TRBV20-1	SARHGANIEDTQY
-	TRBJ1-5	TRBV25-1	ASRGRGSNQPQH
-	TRBJ1-2	TRBV20-1	SARTDNYGYT
-	TRBJ1-1	TRBV9	ASSSRTASNTEAF
TRBD1	TRBJ2-5	TRBV7-3	ASSLQGEETQY
-	TRBJ2-2	TRBV2	ASRVDRYTGELF
TRBD1	TRBJ1-2	TRBV20-1	SARDPGQGDYGYT
TRBD2	TRBJ2-1	TRBV2	ASSALAGVNEQF
-	TRBJ2-1	TRBV6-1	ASSEGTINNEQF
-	TRBJ2-3	TRBV20-1	SAENGMADTQY
-	TRBJ2-6	TRBV7-3	ATAMAPGANVLT
TRBD2	TRBJ2-1	TRBV20-1	SARGSLADSYNEQF
-	TRBJ1-3	TRBV20-1	SASLGLGNTIY
-	TRBJ2-1	TRBV20-1	SATDLLSSYNEQF
TRBD2	TRBJ2-3	TRBV6-2/TRBV6-3	ASSLFLLFSGRAGNTQY
-	TRBJ1-2	TRBV7-2	ASSLRSRQPNYGYT
TRBD2	TRBJ2-1	TRBV6-2/TRBV6-3	ASSNSGTRGVNEQF
-	TRBJ2-1	TRBV7-9	ASSATQGKTALFNEQF
-	TRBJ2-1	TRBV10-3	AISESKSGVRASYNEQF
TRBD1	TRBJ1-1	TRBV28	ASSPGQGVGTEAF
-	TRBJ2-5	TRBV4-1	ASSQDRDQETQY
-	TRBJ2-2	TRBV20-1	SASRAGELF
TRBD2	TRBJ2-7	TRBV5-1	ASSQGLAGPFSYGQY
TRBD2	TRBJ2-3	TRBV12-3/TRBV12-4	ASSSGLAGGLTDTQY
TRBD1	TRBJ1-5	TRBV7-8	ASSLSRTGGYQPQH
TRBD1	TRBJ2-2	TRBV12-3/TRBV12-4	ASTFWTGANTGELF
TRBD1	TRBJ1-1	TRBV20-1	SARDSLNTEAF
TRBD1	TRBJ1-2	TRBV6-5	ASSYLGTGDGESGGYT
-	TRBJ2-3	TRBV6-2/TRBV6-3	ASSYPQRLEADTQY
TRBD2	TRBJ2-3	TRBV27	ASRPGDYSRDTQY
-	TRBJ2-2	TRBV20-1	SARDRRTMNTGELF
-	TRBJ2-4	TRBV6-2/TRBV6-3	ASSYTIKLAKNIQY